Sequencing of this TCR beta chain was carried out in a study of CD8 T cells in Susac syndrome. When the RNA was reverse transcribed, random hexamers were used with an input of roughly 0.45 to 1 ug. The authors amplified TCR beta CDR3 across 54 Vbeta and 13 Jbeta using immunoSEQ multiplex PCR. MiXCR, applied by TCRdb to the immunoSEQ multiplex PCR reads, yields one record per CDR3 protein. The data contain about 130,000 distinct CDR3 sequences, around 86% of them seen just once; the ten biggest clones take up roughly 0.53%. V gave up 10 bases and J gave up 8 bases; unmatched junction bases: 8. The CDR3 is 14 residues long. Germline-derived CDR1 and CDR2 are MNHNS and SASEGT. General study points: The study acknowledged a relatively small number of individuals in its TCR sequencing and HLA analysis.

This clonotype occurred a few times. The antigen remains unidentified. From blood CD8+ and CD4+ T cells, TCR beta sequences were generated. The patients serving as multiple sclerosis controls were treatment-naive. They had stable or active relapsing-remitting disease and fulfilled revised McDonald criteria. Sequencing was carried out using CD8+ T cells from PBMCs. This sequence originates from a human donor with multiple sclerosis. J is TRBJ2-2 and V is TRBV6-1, with 12 bases that match TRBD2. DNA of the CDR3: TGTGCCACCGAGATACTAGCGGGAGGTGGGGAGCTGTTTTTT. As protein: CATEILAGGGELFF.